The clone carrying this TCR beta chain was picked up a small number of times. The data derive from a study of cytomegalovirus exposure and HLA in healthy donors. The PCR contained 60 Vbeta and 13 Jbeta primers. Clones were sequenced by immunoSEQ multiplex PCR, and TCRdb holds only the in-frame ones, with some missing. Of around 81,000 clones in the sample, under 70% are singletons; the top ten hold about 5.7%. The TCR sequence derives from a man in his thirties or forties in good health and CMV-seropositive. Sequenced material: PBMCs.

The DNA for the CDR3 is TGTGCCAGCAGAGGGACTAGCGGATGGATCACAGATACGCAGTATTTT. Translating it yields CASRGTSGWITDTQYF. The genes are TRBV9 and TRBJ2-3, with TRBD2 matching over 11 bases. Germline V gene lookup returns CDR1 SGDLS and CDR2 YYNGEE. The CDR3 totals 16 residues. The V and J ends lost 5 bases and 2 bases, in that order; junction bases with no gene match: 7.